This T cell receptor (beta chain) came from a study of T cells in Graves' hyperthyroidism and ophthalmopathy. Study-wide findings and caveats: From stable hyperthyroidism, ophthalmopathy was separated by a 13 V-J model. Model-based prediction identified ophthalmopathy a median approximately 6 months prior to its onset.

Amplified TCR beta CDR3 regions derived from RNA transcripts. An initial round of RT-PCR targeting the TCR CDR3 relied on the HTBI primer set. Using its own MiXCR run on the multiplex PCR reads, TCRdb lists one record per CDR3 protein. The table lists about 400,000 distinct CDR3 sequences, around a sixth of them singletons, with almost 8% in the top ten. Germline V gene lookup returns CDR1 MDHEN and CDR2 SYDVKM. V trimming: 4 bases; J trimming: 8 bases; junction bases outside the gene matches: 4. This CDR3 comprises 12 residues. As for this clonotype: Its target is not known.

Graves' hyperthyroidism was deemed stable absent ophthalmopathy progression within 18 months. Diagnosing involved the use of clinical symptoms, serum thyroxine and TRAb, thyroid ultrasound and orbital computed tomography. This clonotype originated in a young woman with Graves' hyperthyroidism. Material for sequencing was blood. The chain couples TRBV28 to TRBJ1-1, with 7 bases matching TRBD1. The CDR3: CASSSGGDEAFF. As DNA, the CDR3 is TGTGCCAGCAGTTCAGGGGGTGACGAAGCTTTCTTT.